This T cell receptor beta chain derives from a study of T cells after yellow fever vaccination (dated by TCRdb to about 2019). With respect to the entire study: The SMART-Seq v4 Ultra Low Input RNA kit was used to prepare libraries from fractions with low cell numbers. Bulk PBMC replicates and cell subsets were isolated from blood drawn at multiple timepoints before and after both primary and secondary immunization. To track T-cell clones before and after primary and booster YFV17D yellow fever vaccination, bulk TCR alpha and beta repertoires were sequenced longitudinally. Two healthy male donors made up the cohort, one aged 18 to 30 years and the other aged 30 to 39 years. General conclusions and limits of the study: After the booster, most clones that had expanded after primary vaccination were detected again (approximately 95% of CD4 and over 75% of CD8), suggesting broad maintenance of memory. Only a couple of donors were included in the study, so the extent to which the findings can be generalized is limited. The secondary T-cell response was found to be weaker but faster than the primary response, with a peak reached on day 5 rather than on day 15. Because abundant contaminating clonotypes from the bulk population could be contained in FACS-sorted repertoires, computational filtering was required. A small fraction of clonotypes showed up in both the CD4 and CD8 compartments, probably as a result of convergent recombination.

Remarks on this clonotype: Its specific antigen is unknown. Base qualities were left out, and no much larger clone turns up one base away.

The instrument was an Illumina NovaSeq 6000. Synthesis of TCR cDNA relied on 5'RACE template switching, a step that introduced a universal primer site along with unique molecular identifiers. Priming for cDNA synthesis came from both the TCR alpha and TCR beta constant segments. Two PCR steps were used to amplify libraries, with sample barcodes and sequencing adapters being added in the second step. Sequencing of libraries was performed on Illumina HiSeq 2500 (2x100 bp) or NovaSeq (2x150 bp). Processing in the source paper ran as follows. Demultiplexing of reads and collapsing into UMI consensus sequences were performed with MIGEC, and V(D)J alignment was carried out with MiXCR. Vaccine-responding clonotypes were defined with edgeR using replicate PBMC samples, requiring FDR below 0.01 and a log2 fold change above 5 up to day 15. CD4 or CD8 identity was assigned to each bulk clonotype according to whether the clonotype was present at higher abundance in the sequenced CD4 repertoire or the sequenced CD8 repertoire. TCRdb reprocessed the public reads (quality trimming at Q25 with fastp, clone calling with MiXCR) and kept in-frame beta chains. Rows with one shared CDR3 protein collapse into an entry with the most common genes and DNA. It is TCRdb's table, rather than the study itself, that gives the V and J calls and clone size. Recorded for this sample are hundreds of thousands of distinct CDR3 sequences; roughly 5.6% of them occurred a single time. Roughly 3% of the sample belongs to the ten largest clones.

For this chain, trimming is 4 bases at the V end and 4 bases at the J end, and the number of junction bases without a gene match is 10. The CDR3 sequence holds 16 residues, the cysteine and phenylalanine included. CDR3 DNA is the only sequence kept; it has 48 bases, read in frame from the first base. CDR1 and CDR2 (SGHNT, YYREEE) derive from the germline V gene (reference sequence). The meaning of the sample's treatment or condition label: live attenuated yellow fever vaccine strain. A standard Ficoll-Paque protocol was used to isolate PBMCs from peripheral blood. Dynabeads CD4 and CD8 positive selection kits were used to isolate CD4 and CD8 T-cell fractions. RNA was extracted with TriZol from bulk PBMCs, CD4 and CD8 fractions, and dextramer-positive and dextramer-negative fractions.

The sequence was obtained from a man younger than 30 who received the YFV17D yellow fever vaccine. The starting material was CD4+ T cells sorted from PBMCs, obtained on the day of the yellow fever booster vaccination. The V and J genes are TRBV5-4 and TRBJ2-3, and TRBD2 aligns with 9 junction nucleotides. The CDR3 reads as follows: CASSPTGTSFADTQYF. In nucleotide form, the sequence is TGTGCCAGCAGCCCGACCGGGACTAGCTTCGCAGATACGCAGTATTTT.